The entry that follows covers one T cell receptor beta chain sequence. Its antigen is undetermined. This entry comes from a study of cytomegalovirus exposure and HLA in healthy donors. Regarding the study as a whole: About 87% or about 30% of the time was how often most TCR beta V segments were productive, according to an earlier analysis. CMV serostatus was the sole immune exposure information available.

The V and J ends lost 6 bases and 3 bases, in that order; junction bases with no gene match: 5. Germline lookup yields CDR1 ENHRY and CDR2 SYGVKD. The CDR3 extends over 15 amino acids. Primers included in the PCR were 60 Vbeta and 13 Jbeta primers. Method: immunoSEQ multiplex PCR; TCRdb's copy keeps in-frame clones and lacks some. Here the sample spans about 130,000 clones, about three quarters being singletons. The rearrangement joins TRBV10-3 to TRBJ2-3, with TRBD2 matching over 11 bases. Sequencing was done on a sample of PBMCs. This clonotype was obtained from a male donor in good health and CMV-seronegative. The CDR3 loop reads CAISLAGGRTDTQYF. Written as DNA, the CDR3 is TGTGCCATCAGCTTAGCGGGGGGGCGGACAGATACGCAGTATTTT.